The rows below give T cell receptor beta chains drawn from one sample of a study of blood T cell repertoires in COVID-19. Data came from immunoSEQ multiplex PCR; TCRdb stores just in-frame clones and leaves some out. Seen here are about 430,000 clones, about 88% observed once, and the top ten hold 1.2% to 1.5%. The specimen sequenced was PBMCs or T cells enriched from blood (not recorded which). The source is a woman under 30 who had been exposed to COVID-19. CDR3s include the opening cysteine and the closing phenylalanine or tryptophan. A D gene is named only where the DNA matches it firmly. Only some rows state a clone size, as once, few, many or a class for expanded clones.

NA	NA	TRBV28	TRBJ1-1	TGTGCCAGCAGTTTCCTCAGGGCGTTCACTGAAGCTTTCTTT	CASSFLRAFTEAFF
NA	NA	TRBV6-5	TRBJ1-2	TGTGCCAGCAGTTATGAGGGTGTCTATGGCTACACCTTC	CASSYEGVYGYTF
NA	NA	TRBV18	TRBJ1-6	TGTGCCAGCTCAGATTCCGGACTCGTGGGTGAACCCCTCCACTTT	CASSDSGLVGEPLHF
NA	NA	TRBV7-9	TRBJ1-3	TGTGCCAGCAGCGCTACAGTCTACTCTGGAAACACCATATATTTT	CASSATVYSGNTIYF
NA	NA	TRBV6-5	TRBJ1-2	TGTGCCAGCAGTTACGGGAGTTCCGGCTACACCTTC	CASSYGSSGYTF
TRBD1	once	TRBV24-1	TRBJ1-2	TGTGCCACCAGTGATTCTCTGGACAGGGGGCATGGTAACTATGGCTACACCTTC	CATSDSLDRGHGNYGYTF
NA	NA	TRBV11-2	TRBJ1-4	TGTGCCAGCAGTTCATCCCGAAGACAGCGCACCAATGAAAAACTGTTTTTT	CASSSSRRQRTNEKLFF
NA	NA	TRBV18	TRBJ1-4	TGTGCCAGCTCACCAAACACAGTCCAGAATGAAAAACTGTTTTTT	CASSPNTVQNEKLFF
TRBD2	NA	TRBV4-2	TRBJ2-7	TGTGCCAGCAGCCCGACTAGCGGGGGGGCCTACGAGCAGTACTTC	CASSPTSGGAYEQYF
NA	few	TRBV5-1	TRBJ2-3	TGCGCCAGCAGCTTGTACGGGGCAGGGGCAGCAGATACGCAGTATTTT	CASSLYGAGAADTQYF
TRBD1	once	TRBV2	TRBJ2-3	TGTGCCAGCAGCCTGGACAGGGAAGGGGATACGCAGTATTTT	CASSLDREGDTQYF
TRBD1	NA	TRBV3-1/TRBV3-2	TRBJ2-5	TGTGCCAGCAGCCCCCGACAGGGGGCTTTGAAGACCCAGTACTTC	CASSPRQGALKTQYF
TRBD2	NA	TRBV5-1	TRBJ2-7	TGCGCCAGCAGCCTAGGGACTAGCGGGATCTACGAGCAGTACTTC	CASSLGTSGIYEQYF
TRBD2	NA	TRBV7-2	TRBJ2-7	TGTGCCAGCAGCTTAGGACTAGCGGGGGGCTCCTACGAGCAGTACTTC	CASSLGLAGGSYEQYF